This T cell receptor beta chain was observed in a study of cytomegalovirus exposure and HLA in healthy donors. Study context: A later analysis reported the 95 to 150 validation repertoires used the same platform as the approximately 660 first-cohort repertoires. Findings of the study overall: A subsequent analysis found that TCR clusters from the first cohort also tended to co-occur in the roughly 120 validation repertoires, with roughly 95% of cluster scores above 0. It was approximately 160 TCR beta chains that were listed as cytomegalovirus-associated. High specificity and sensitivity for cytomegalovirus status were reported for the classifier.

In regard to this clone: What it recognizes is unknown.

The table came from immunoSEQ multiplex PCR; TCRdb's copy has only in-frame clones and leaves some out. This sample has 65,000 or so clones, with around 90% found just once. CDR1 and CDR2 from the germline V gene are WNHNN and SYGVQD (reference sequence). V was pared by 6 bases and J by 2 bases, with 8 bases between. The CDR3 is 13 residues long. The sample taken for sequencing was PBMCs. J is TRBJ2-1 and V is TRBV10-1; no definite D call. The origin of this receptor is a woman aged 18-30 years in good health and CMV-seronegative. CDR3 sequence reads: CASSDQAYNEQFF. The CDR3 DNA is TGCGCCAGCAGCGATCAGGCCTACAATGAGCAGTTCTTC.